The T cell receptor (beta chain) under discussion was sequenced for a study of immune cell composition in non-small cell lung cancer. Clones were read by immunoSEQ multiplex PCR, and TCRdb kept only the in-frame ones, dropping some. Of 5,000 or so clones detected, approximately 80% appear once; the ten largest clones hold around 23%. This CDR3 is 15 amino acids long. Germline CDR1 is LGHNA and CDR2 is YNFKEQ. The germline V and J ends were trimmed by 0 bases and 9 bases, with 15 bases remaining between them. This sequence was found in a human donor with non-small cell lung cancer. V and J are TRBV4-2 and TRBJ2-1, with a weak D call TRBD2 (7 bases). Sequenced input: lung tumor tissue. The CDR3, as DNA: TGTGCCAGCAGCCAAGACCCGGGGGGCCACGGTGAGCAGTTCTTC. As protein: CASSQDPGGHGEQFF.